The 21 T cell receptor beta chains in this list originate from one sample, sequenced in a study of CD8 T cells in ankylosing spondylitis. TCRdb fed the 5' RACE reads into MiXCR, producing one record per CDR3 protein. The sample carries about 250,000 distinct CDR3 sequences, approximately 30% recorded once. Sequencing input: blood, either unsorted or a sorted T cell fraction (not recorded which). These receptors were taken from a male donor with ankylosing spondylitis or in good health (not recorded which).

The CDR3 sequence: CASSLRGVEGETQYF. The DNA for the CDR3 is TGTGCCAGCAGTCTCAGGGGAGTAGAAGGAGAGACCCAGTACTTC. The V gene is TRBV28, the J gene TRBJ2-5, with a possible D match to TRBD1 (6 bases). Trimming removed 5 bases from V and 4 bases from J, with 17 bases in between. The germline gives CDR1 MDHEN, CDR2 SYDVKM. The CDR3 totals 15 residues.

The chain has TRBV7-7 and TRBJ2-7; TRBD1 is a possible D gene (6 bases). This CDR3 is 17 amino acids long. V gave up 1 base and J gave up 0 bases, with 16 bases separating them. Germline loops: CDR1 SSHAT, CDR2 FNYEAQ (reference sequence). CDR3 sequence reads: CASSLVGRQGISYEQYF. The DNA for the CDR3 is TGTGCCAGCAGCTTAGTAGGGCGGCAGGGGATCTCCTACGAGCAGTACTTC.

In its sample, this clonotype was seen a few times. The chain couples TRBV5-4 to TRBJ1-1; D ambiguous. CDR3 size: 14 residues. Trimming stripped 1 base from V and 4 bases from J, with 11 bases between. The germline V gene has CDR1 SGHNT and CDR2 YYREEE (reference sequence). In DNA, the CDR3 is TGTGCCAGCAGCTTGTCCCTAGGCGCCACTGAAGCTTTCTTT. It yields the protein CASSLSLGATEAFF.

This chain joins TRBV29-1 and TRBJ2-7; TRBD1 is a possible D gene (5 bases). Germline loops: CDR1 SQVTM, CDR2 ANQGSEA. V lost 3 bases, J lost 0 bases, and 9 bases lay in between. The CDR3 spans 13 residues. DNA of the CDR3: TGCAGCGTTGAGGACAATCGCTCCTACGAGCAGTACTTC. Translating it yields CSVEDNRSYEQYF.

The CDR3 coding sequence is TGCAGTGCGGATGACAGGGGAGCGTACTATGGCTACACCTTC. Protein: CSADDRGAYYGYTF. The rearrangement uses TRBV20-1 and TRBJ1-2; TRBD1 aligns across 8 bases. In germline, CDR1 is DFQATT, CDR2 SNEGSKA (reference sequence). V gave up 6 bases and J gave up 3 bases; unmatched junction bases: 9. The CDR3 runs to 14 residues.

CDR3 in amino acids: CSVQLGQGAYEQYF. The CDR3 nucleotides read TGCAGCGTTCAGCTGGGACAGGGGGCTTACGAGCAGTACTTC. This chain uses TRBV29-1 with TRBJ2-7; the match to TRBD1 covers 12 bases. The CDR3 extends over 14 amino acids. CDR1 and CDR2 (germline): SQVTM, ANQGSEA. V lost 5 bases and J lost 4; bases outside the gene matches: 6.

This chain links TRBV20-1 with TRBJ1-2; D gene unclear. Trimming left V 3 bases short and J 4 bases short, with 15 bases between. Per germline, CDR1 DFQATT and CDR2 SNEGSKA (reference sequence). CDR3 length: 14 amino acids. This chain's CDR3 is CSARGLTEFYGYTF. The CDR3 coding sequence is TGCAGTGCTAGGGGGTTAACAGAGTTCTATGGCTACACCTTC.

The V and J genes are TRBV12-3 or TRBV12-4 and TRBJ2-4, with D perhaps matching TRBD2 (5 bases). The CDR3 spans 13 residues. The CDR3 nucleotides are TGTGCTACGTCGGGGATCGCCAAAAACATTCAGTACTTC. Amino acid sequence: CATSGIAKNIQYF.

This chain joins TRBV20-1 and TRBJ2-2; tentatively, D is TRBD1 (5 bases). The CDR3 sequence is 14 residues long. The germline V gene encodes CDR1 DFQATT and CDR2 SNEGSKA (reference sequence). V shed 6 bases and J shed 4 bases, with 15 bases lying between them. The CDR3 protein is CSAQSGHTTGELFF. In DNA, the CDR3 is TGCAGTGCCCAGTCAGGGCACACCACCGGGGAGCTGTTTTTT.

This clonotype was observed a few times. This chain connects TRBV6-1 to TRBJ2-5; perhaps TRBD1 as D (5 bases). The germline V gene encodes CDR1 MNHNS and CDR2 SASEGT. V lost 6 bases and J 0 bases, leaving 14 bases between the germline ends. The CDR3 is 15 amino acids. The CDR3 sequence is CASRTDQQHQETQYF. The CDR3 DNA sequence: TGTGCCAGCAGGACAGACCAACAGCACCAAGAGACCCAGTACTTC.

V and J are TRBV5-5 and TRBJ1-2; TRBD1 agrees at 10 bases. CDR1 SGHKS and CDR2 YYEKEE come from the germline V gene (reference sequence). The CDR3 extends over 15 amino acids. Losses at the gene ends were 4 bases for V and 5 bases for J; bases not matched to a gene: 8. The CDR3 DNA reads as TGTGCCAGCAGCACAGTCCCGGGACAGGGGTATGGCTACACCTTC. Its protein product is CASSTVPGQGYGYTF.

This clonotype was detected only a few times. The CDR3: CASRLRAYGYTF. In DNA form, the CDR3 reads TGTGCCAGTCGCTTGAGGGCCTATGGCTACACCTTC. This sequence joins TRBV2 and TRBJ1-2; D gene ambiguous. The CDR3 has 12 residues. V lost 9 bases to trimming and J lost 4 bases, with 12 bases between them. CDR1 is SNHLY, CDR2 FYNNEI, per germline.

The V and J genes are TRBV30 and TRBJ1-6; D is unresolved. With 1 base removed from V and 9 bases from J, the gap between germline ends came to 10 bases. Germline lookup yields CDR1 GTSNPN and CDR2 SVGIG (reference sequence). This CDR3 has 13 amino acids. CDR3 sequence: CAWSEEGGSPLHF. CDR3 DNA sequence: TGTGCCTGGAGTGAAGAGGGTGGTTCACCCCTCCACTTT.

The V gene is TRBV20-1, the J gene TRBJ2-7; 8 bases align to TRBD1. Germline CDR1 and CDR2: DFQATT and SNEGSKA (reference sequence). CDR3 length: 11 amino acids. The V segment lost 6 bases and the J segment 6 bases; nucleotides outside the gene matches: 4. The CDR3 sequence: CSADRETEQYF. The CDR3 bases are TGCAGTGCGGACAGGGAGACCGAGCAGTACTTC.

V is TRBV5-5 and J is TRBJ1-1; D is undetermined. Germline CDR1 reads SGHKS; CDR2 reads YYEKEE (reference sequence). The CDR3 sequence is 15 residues long. Deletions cut 0 bases from V and 0 bases from J, with 9 bases between. The CDR3 sequence is CASSLAPGVNTEAFF. The CDR3 DNA is TGTGCCAGCAGCTTGGCCCCCGGAGTGAACACTGAAGCTTTCTTT.

In this sample, this clonotype turned up many times. The chain employs TRBV12-3 or TRBV12-4 and TRBJ2-3; D uncertain. V lost 4 bases and J 2 bases, leaving 10 bases between the germline ends. The CDR3 is made up of 14 amino acids. The CDR3 loop is CASSSVGFTDTQYF. CDR3 DNA: TGTGCCAGCAGTTCCGTCGGGTTCACAGATACGCAGTATTTT.

This clonotype came up a few times. The rearrangement joins TRBV12-3 or TRBV12-4 to TRBJ2-1; 8 bases are a match to TRBD1. The CDR3 has 16 amino acids. With V trimmed by 6 bases and J by 8 bases, 15 bases remained unmatched. The CDR3: CASSPRTGSRIDEQFF. The CDR3, as DNA: TGTGCCAGCAGCCCCAGGACAGGGTCACGTATAGATGAGCAGTTCTTC.

The gene calls are TRBV12-3 or TRBV12-4 and TRBJ1-4; 10 bases agree with TRBD1. The CDR3 sequence is 15 residues long. V was pared by 6 bases and J by 11 bases, with 12 bases of the junction left unmatched. CDR3 sequence (DNA): TGTGCCAGCAGAGGCGGGGGGACAGGGGCTCGTAAACTGTTTTTT. Translated, it gives CASRGGGTGARKLFF.

The chain links TRBV5-1 to TRBJ2-7, with a tentative D call TRBD2 (6 bases). The V gene lost 4 bases and the J gene lost 1 base, with 15 bases spanning the gap. Germline V CDR1 and CDR2: SGHRS, YFSETQ. The CDR3 contains 15 residues. This CDR3 reads CASSLTGGVSYEQYF. Here the CDR3 DNA reads TGCGCCAGCAGCCTCACGGGCGGGGTTTCCTACGAGCAGTACTTC.

The chain couples TRBV5-1 to TRBJ2-3; 8 positions match TRBD2. Germline values: CDR1 SGHRS, CDR2 YFSETQ. The CDR3 runs to 16 residues. Unmatched junction bases numbered 9, after V lost 0 bases and J lost 6 bases. This CDR3 is CASSLGGRGVLDTQYF. The CDR3 DNA reads as TGCGCCAGCAGCTTGGGTGGGCGGGGGGTCCTCGATACGCAGTATTTT.

J is TRBJ2-3 and V is TRBV11-2; tentative D call: TRBD2 (6 bases). V lost 7 bases and J lost 0, with 11 bases in between. The CDR3 totals 14 residues. Per germline, CDR1 SGHAT and CDR2 FQNNGV. CDR3 bases: TGTGCCAGCACCCGGGGGAGTAGCACAGATACGCAGTATTTT. This encodes CASTRGSSTDTQYF. Looking up the rest from reference TRBV11-2 and TRBJ2-3 gives the full variable domain: EAGVAQSPRYKIIEKRQSVAFWCNPISGHATLYWYQQILGQGPKLLIQFQNNGVVDDSQLPKDRFSAERLKGVDSTLKIQPAKLEDSAVYLCASTRGSSTDTQYFGPGTRLTVL.